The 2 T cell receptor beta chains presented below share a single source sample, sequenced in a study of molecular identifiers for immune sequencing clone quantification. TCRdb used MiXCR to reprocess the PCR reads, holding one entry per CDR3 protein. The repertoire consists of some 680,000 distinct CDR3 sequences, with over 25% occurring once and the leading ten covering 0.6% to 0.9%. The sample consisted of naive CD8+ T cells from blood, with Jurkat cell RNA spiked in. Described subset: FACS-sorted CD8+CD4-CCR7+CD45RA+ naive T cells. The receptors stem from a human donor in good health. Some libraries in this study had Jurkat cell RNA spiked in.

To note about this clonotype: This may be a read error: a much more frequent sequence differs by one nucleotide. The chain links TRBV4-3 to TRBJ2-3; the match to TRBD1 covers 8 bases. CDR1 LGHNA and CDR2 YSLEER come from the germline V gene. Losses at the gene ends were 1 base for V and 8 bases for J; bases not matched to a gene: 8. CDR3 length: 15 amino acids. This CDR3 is CASSQGTGIPGTQYF. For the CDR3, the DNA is TGCGCCAGCAGCCAAGGGACAGGGATCCCAGGTACGCAGTATTTT.

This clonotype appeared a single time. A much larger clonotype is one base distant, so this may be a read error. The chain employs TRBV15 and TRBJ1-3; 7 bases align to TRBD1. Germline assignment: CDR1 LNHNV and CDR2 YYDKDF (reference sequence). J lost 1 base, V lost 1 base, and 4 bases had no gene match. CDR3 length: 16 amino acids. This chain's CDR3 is CATSRVRGLSGNTIYF. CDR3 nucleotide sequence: TGTGCCACCAGCAGAGTCAGGGGGTTGTCTGGAAACACCATATATTTT. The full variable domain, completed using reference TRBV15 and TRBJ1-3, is DAMVIQNPRYQVTQFGKPVTLSCSQTLNHNVMYWYQQKSSQAPKLLFHYYDKDFNNEADTPDNFQSRRPNTSFCFLDIRSPGLGDTAMYLCATSRVRGLSGNTIYFGEGSWLTVV.